This T cell receptor beta chain was sequenced in a study of radiation and T cells in renal cell carcinoma. This clone was counted a few times. The time point denotes: blood 4 weeks post-SBRT, at nephrectomy. Treatment given: 15 Gy SBRT to primary tumor, nephrectomy 4 weeks later. Blood was sampled at baseline, 2 weeks and 4 weeks after SBRT. CDR3 length equals 15 residues. From germline, CDR1 is SGHRS and CDR2 YFSETQ. Trimming removed 1 base from V and 6 bases from J; junction bases left unmatched: 4. Clones were sequenced by immunoSEQ multiplex PCR, and TCRdb holds only the in-frame ones, with some missing. The sample yields about 64,000 clones, roughly 80% seen once.

This sequence was found in a man in his 60s with renal cell carcinoma. The chain employs TRBV5-1 and TRBJ2-1; 10 positions agree with TRBD2. The sample was blood, taken from a patient whose treatment included radiotherapy and nephrectomy. CDR3 residues: CASSLSSGSGNEQFF. The DNA of the CDR3 is TGCGCCAGCAGCTTGTCTAGCGGGAGCGGCAATGAGCAGTTCTTC. The full variable domain, its missing parts supplied by reference TRBV5-1 and TRBJ2-1, is KAGVTQTPRYLIKTRGQQVTLSCSPISGHRSVSWYQQTPGQGLQFLFEYFSETQRNKGNFPGRFSGRQFSNSRSEMNVSTLELGDSALYLCASSLSSGSGNEQFFGPGTRLTVL.